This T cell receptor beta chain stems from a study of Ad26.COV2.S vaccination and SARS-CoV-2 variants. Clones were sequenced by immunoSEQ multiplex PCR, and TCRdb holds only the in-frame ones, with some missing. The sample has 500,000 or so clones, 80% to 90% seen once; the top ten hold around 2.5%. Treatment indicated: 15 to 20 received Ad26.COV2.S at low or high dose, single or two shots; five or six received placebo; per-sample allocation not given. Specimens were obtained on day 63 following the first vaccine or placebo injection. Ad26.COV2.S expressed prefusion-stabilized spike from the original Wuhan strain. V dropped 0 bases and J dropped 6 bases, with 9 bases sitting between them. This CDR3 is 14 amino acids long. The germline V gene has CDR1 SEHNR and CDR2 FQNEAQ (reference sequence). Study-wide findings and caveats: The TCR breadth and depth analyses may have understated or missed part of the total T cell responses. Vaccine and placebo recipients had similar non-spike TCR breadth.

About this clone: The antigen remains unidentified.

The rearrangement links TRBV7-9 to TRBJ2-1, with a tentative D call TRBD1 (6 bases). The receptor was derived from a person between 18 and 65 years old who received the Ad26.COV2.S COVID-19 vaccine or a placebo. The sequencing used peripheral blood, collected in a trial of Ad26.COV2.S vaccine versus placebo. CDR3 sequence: CASSLAPGVNEQFF. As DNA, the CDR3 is TGTGCCAGCAGCTTAGCACCAGGGGTCAATGAGCAGTTCTTC.